This T cell receptor beta chain was profiled in a study of cytomegalovirus exposure and HLA in healthy donors. Turning to this clone: One end of the junction does not line up with germline, which may come from a read error.

It was with 60 Vbeta and 13 Jbeta primers that the PCR ran. Libraries were prepared by immunoSEQ multiplex PCR; TCRdb keeps only in-frame clonotypes and omits some of them. The table shows almost 200,000 clones, with roughly four fifths occurring only once. This CDR3 spans 15 amino acids. Germline V gene data show CDR1 as SEHNR and CDR2 as FQNEAQ (reference sequence). This chain uses TRBV7-9 with TRBJ2-5, with 13 positions matching TRBD2. The end of the DNA aligns better with TRBJ2-7, so the J call may be wrong. The sequencing sample was made of PBMCs. This receptor was obtained from a man aged 25 to 40 in good health and CMV-seronegative. Written as DNA, the CDR3 is TGTGCCAGCAGTTTAGGGACTAGCGGGAACTACGAGCAGTACTTC. Translated, it gives CASSLGTSGNYEQYF.